This T cell receptor beta chain was recorded in a study of Ad26.COV2.S vaccination and SARS-CoV-2 variants. Looking at the study overall: Donor was in the COV1001 Ad26.COV2.S trial arm. Study-level findings and limits: Responses of T cells in total may have been underestimated by the TCR breadth and depth analyses.

Sample treatment: roughly 20 received Ad26.COV2.S at low or high dose, single or two shots; about 5 received placebo; per-sample allocation not given. Collection of the samples took place on day 63 after the first injection of vaccine or placebo. In the vaccine, an Ad26 vector expressed the SARS-CoV-2 spike of the Wuhan strain. V shed 4 bases and J shed 3 bases, with 8 bases lying between them. This CDR3 spans 13 amino acids. Germline loops: CDR1 SGHTS, CDR2 YDEGEE. The data were produced by immunoSEQ multiplex PCR, yet TCRdb's version contains in-frame clones alone and is incomplete. Of about 280,000 clones listed, more than 75% were seen once; the top ten hold about 3.1%. With respect to this clone: Antigen unknown.

This sample comprised peripheral blood, obtained in a trial of Ad26.COV2.S vaccine versus placebo. This clonotype originated in a person between 18 and 59 years old who received the Ad26.COV2.S COVID-19 vaccine or a placebo. This chain joins TRBV5-8 and TRBJ1-5; D possibly corresponds to TRBD1 (5 bases). DNA of the CDR3: TGTGCCAGCAGCCCAGGGTCCAATCAGCCCCAGCATTTT. As protein: CASSPGSNQPQHF.